This T cell receptor (beta chain) was captured by sequencing in a study of blood T cell repertoires in COVID-19. Study at large: Both acute and convalescent COVID-19 samples were obtained from the United States, Italy and Spain. PBMCs, B-cell-depleted T cells, or T cells provided the cDNA or gDNA that made up the material.

In the authors' methods: Reference gene primer amplification in the assay estimated nucleated cell counts. Libraries were prepared by immunoSEQ multiplex PCR; TCRdb keeps only in-frame clonotypes and omits some of them. The V and J calls and the clone size are those of that table, but D and trimming were determined from the DNA. Of about 50,000 clones listed, over 80% are singletons. CDR1 and CDR2 (germline): SGDLS, YYNGEE. The germline V and J ends were trimmed by 3 bases and 0 bases, with 7 bases remaining between them. The CDR3 sequence is 14 residues long. Sequencing was carried out using peripheral blood. V and J are TRBV9 and TRBJ2-4; D remains ambiguous. The origin of this receptor is a human donor in a cohort sampled during active COVID-19. CDR3 loop: CASSATIAKNIQYF. The CDR3 nucleotides read TGTGCCAGCAGCGCGACAATAGCCAAAAACATTCAGTACTTC.